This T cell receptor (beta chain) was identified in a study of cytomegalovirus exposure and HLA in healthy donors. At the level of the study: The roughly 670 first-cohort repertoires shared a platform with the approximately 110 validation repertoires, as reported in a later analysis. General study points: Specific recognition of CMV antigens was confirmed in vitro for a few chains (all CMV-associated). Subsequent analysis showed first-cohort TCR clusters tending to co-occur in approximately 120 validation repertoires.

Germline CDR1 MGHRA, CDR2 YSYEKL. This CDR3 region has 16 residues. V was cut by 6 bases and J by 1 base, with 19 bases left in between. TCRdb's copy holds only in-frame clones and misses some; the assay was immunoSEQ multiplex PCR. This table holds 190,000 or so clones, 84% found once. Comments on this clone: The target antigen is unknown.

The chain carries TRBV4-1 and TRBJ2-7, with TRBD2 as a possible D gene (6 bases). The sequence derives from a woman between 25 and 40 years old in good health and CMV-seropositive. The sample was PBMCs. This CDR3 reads CASRYSTGGSSYEQYF. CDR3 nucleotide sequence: TGCGCCAGCAGATACAGTACCGGGGGTTCTTCCTACGAGCAGTACTTC.